These T cell receptor beta chains were read from a single sample in a study of CD4 and CD8 cells across lung adenocarcinoma regions. TCRdb analysed the PCR reads with MiXCR anew, one entry per CDR3 protein. The table has over 9,500 distinct CDR3 sequences, about 56% seen once. The material sequenced was CD8+ T cells from the margin of a lung tumor. The source of these receptors is a female donor with lung adenocarcinoma. The CD4 and CD8 labels of this study may be unreliable. CDR3s include the opening cysteine and the closing phenylalanine or tryptophan. D genes are given only for firm matches. Size is omitted from some rows. Given values are once, few, many or a class for expanded clones.

j_call d_call clone_size v_call cdr3_nt cdr3_aa
TRBJ2-5 - few TRBV27 TGTGCCAGCAGTTTATACCAGGGGGAGACCCAGTACTTC CASSLYQGETQYF
TRBJ2-4 - - TRBV6-1 TGTGCCAGGCAGGGGGGGGGTGACCAAGAGATTCAGTACTTC CARQGGGDQEIQYF
TRBJ2-5 TRBD2 few TRBV11-2 TGTGCCAGCAGCCCTACTAGCGGGAGGGTGGGAGAGACCCAGTACTTC CASSPTSGRVGETQYF
TRBJ2-4 - - TRBV6-1 TGTGCGAGGCAGGGGGGGGGGAACAAAGACATTCAGTACTTC CARQGGGNKDIQYF
TRBJ1-1 - few TRBV7-2 TGTGCCAGCAGCTCCTCGGGGTCAGGGCTAAAGGGCACTGAAGCTTTCTTT CASSSSGSGLKGTEAFF
TRBJ2-5 - - TRBV10-1 TGCGCCGGGCGCGGGGGCCGGGACGAAGGGTCTCAGTACTTC CAGRGGRDEGSQYF
TRBJ2-1 - - TRBV6-5 TGTGCCAGCAGTTGGGGACTCTACAATGAGCAGCTCTTC CASSWGLYNEQLF
TRBJ2-5 - - TRBV6-1 TGTGCCAGCAGCAAGACACAGTACCAAGAGACCCAGTACTTC CASSKTQYQETQYF
TRBJ2-3 - - TRBV6-1 TGTGCCAGCAGGGCGAGCGGGCGCCGAACCCAAGATACCCAGTATTTT CASRASGRRTQDTQYF
TRBJ2-7 TRBD1 - TRBV6-1 TGTGCCAGCAGTCCTAGGGGGCACCGAGCCACAGACACGCAGTACTTC CASSPRGHRATDTQYF
TRBJ2-3 TRBD1 few TRBV6-1 TGTGCCAGCAGTCCTAGGGGGCACCCAGCCAAAAATACGCAGTACTTT CASSPRGHPAKNTQYF
TRBJ2-5 - - TRBV27 TGTGCGAGCAGTGGGGGCGGGTTCCAAGAGACCCAGTACTTT CASSGGGFQETQYF
TRBJ2-7 - - TRBV7-6 TGTGCCAGCAGCTTAGGGGCTAGCTACGAGCAGTACTTC CASSLGASYEQYF
TRBJ2-7 TRBD1 medium-sized TRBV6-1 TGTGCCAGCAGTGAACCGGGACAGGGAGGCGAGCAGTACTTC CASSEPGQGGEQYF
TRBJ2-4 - - TRBV6-1 TGTGCCAGCGGTCCGGGGGTGGCAGGCAAAGATACTCAGTATTTC CASGPGVAGKDTQYF
TRBJ2-7 - - TRBV10-1 TGCGCGGGGAGTGGGGGCCGTCTGGAGGATACGCAGTACTTC CAGSGGRLEDTQYF
TRBJ2-3 - - TRBV28 TGTGCCAGCAGTTTGCGGGGCACAGATACGCAGTATTTT CASSLRGTDTQYF
TRBJ2-7 - - TRBV6-5 TGTGCCAGCAGTTCCGTTGGGTACGAGCAGTACTTC CASSSVGYEQYF
TRBJ2-1 TRBD2 - TRBV27 TGTGCCAGCAGTGCCTCGCGGGGGATACAGAATGAGCAGTTCTTC CASSASRGIQNEQFF
TRBJ2-7 TRBD1 many TRBV6-5 TGTGCCAGCAGTTCTACAGGGGTGTATGCCGAGCAGTACTTC CASSSTGVYAEQYF
TRBJ2-7 - - TRBV6-1 TGTGCCAGGGGGTACTTAACCACAGATATGCAGTACTTC CARGYLTTDMQYF
TRBJ2-3 - - TRBV27 TGTGCCAGCAGGGGGCGGTGGGTCACAGATACGCAGTACTTT CASRGRWVTDTQYF
TRBJ2-2 TRBD1 many TRBV6-1 TGTGCCAGCAGGACAGGGGGCGGGGAGCTGTTTTTT CASRTGGGELFF
TRBJ2-7 - - TRBV6-1 TGTGCCAGCAGTGAGATGACAGGTGGAGCCTACGAGCAGTACTTC CASSEMTGGAYEQYF
TRBJ2-3 - - TRBV6-1 TGTGCCAGCAGTCCTACGGGGCTGCGAACCACAGACACGCAGTATTTT CASSPTGLRTTDTQYF
TRBJ2-7 - - TRBV27 TGTGTCACGGGACTGTGGGGCACAAATATGCAGTACTTC CVTGLWGTNMQYF
TRBJ1-1 - many TRBV4-2 TGTGCCAGCAGCCAAGATCGGTCAGGAAACACTGAAGCTTTCTTT CASSQDRSGNTEAFF
TRBJ2-3 - many TRBV4-1 TGCGCCAGCAGCCAAGGACGAGGGGGGGCCACAGATACGCAGTATTTT CASSQGRGGATDTQYF
TRBJ2-3 - - TRBV6-1 TGTGCCAGCGCGGCGAGCGGGCGCCGAGCCAAAGAGACGCAGTATTTC CASAASGRRAKETQYF
TRBJ2-1 - many TRBV4-1 TGCGCCAGCAGCCAAGATCAGCTGAACAATGAGCAGTTCTTC CASSQDQLNNEQFF
TRBJ2-3 - - TRBV30 TGTGCCTGGACTTTCGGACTCCCTAGCACAGATACGCAGTATTTT CAWTFGLPSTDTQYF
TRBJ2-3 - many TRBV9 TGTGCCAGCAGCCAACATGGAACGGGGGGCAAGAGCACAGATACGCAGTATTTT CASSQHGTGGKSTDTQYF
TRBJ2-2 TRBD2 - TRBV9 TGTGCCAGCAGCGTCCCTAGCGGAGTGTGGACCGGGGAGCTGTTTTTT CASSVPSGVWTGELFF
TRBJ2-1 TRBD1 many TRBV10-2 TGCGCCAGCAGCCCGACAGGGGGTGGCTACAATGAGCAGTTCTTC CASSPTGGGYNEQFF
TRBJ2-1 TRBD2 few TRBV7-2 TGTGCCAGCAGCTTAAGGGGCGGGAGCACCTACAATGAGCAGTTCTTC CASSLRGGSTYNEQFF
TRBJ2-3 - - TRBV6-1 TGTGGCAGCAGTCCGAGGCTGGGGGCACCAAATATTCAGTACTTT CGSSPRLGAPNIQYF
TRBJ2-4 - - TRBV4-1 TGCGCCAGCAGCCAGTATCGGGGCTCGGGGGTGGGAGCCAAAAATACGCAGTACTTC CASSQYRGSGVGAKNTQYF
TRBJ2-5 TRBD2 - TRBV27 TGTGCCAGCAGTCCGACACTAGCGGGAGTTGAGACCCAGTACTTC CASSPTLAGVETQYF
TRBJ1-5 - - TRBV4-1 TGCGCCAGCAGCCAAGGAGCAGGGGCGTCCAATCAGCCCCAGCATTTT CASSQGAGASNQPQHF
TRBJ2-3 - - TRBV10-1 TGCGCCAGCAGTGATAAGGGCGGGTGGGCCACAGATACTCAGTATTTC CASSDKGGWATDTQYF
TRBJ2-7 - - TRBV11-1 TGTGCCAGCGCGGGGCACGGGAGCCCTGGCCCAGATACGCAGTACTTC CASAGHGSPGPDTQYF
TRBJ2-5 - - TRBV6-5 TGTGCCAGCAGTTACTCACCAGTTCGGGAAGATACCCAGTACTTT CASSYSPVREDTQYF
TRBJ1-2 - many TRBV7-9 TGTGCCAGCAGCTTAAAGTTTGGCAGCTCTAACTATGGCTACACCTTC CASSLKFGSSNYGYTF
TRBJ2-5 - - TRBV30 TGTGCCCATGGCGGCAGGGGCCAAGGGACCCAGTACTTC CAHGGRGQGTQYF
TRBJ2-7 - few TRBV11-2 TGTGCCAGCAGCTTAGATACTGGCGTAAGATACGAGCAGTACTTC CASSLDTGVRYEQYF
TRBJ2-3 - many TRBV24-1 TGTGCCACCAGTAAAGGGCCCGGGGGCCCCCCCGATACGCAGTATTTT CATSKGPGGPPDTQYF
TRBJ2-7 TRBD2 - TRBV4-2 TGTGCCAGCAGCCCGACTCCCGGAGTAGCGGGGCGGCGGGGCACAGATACGCAGTACTTC CASSPTPGVAGRRGTDTQYF
TRBJ2-3 TRBD1 large TRBV27 TGTGCCAGCGGAGAACAGGGGACAGATACGCAGTATTTT CASGEQGTDTQYF